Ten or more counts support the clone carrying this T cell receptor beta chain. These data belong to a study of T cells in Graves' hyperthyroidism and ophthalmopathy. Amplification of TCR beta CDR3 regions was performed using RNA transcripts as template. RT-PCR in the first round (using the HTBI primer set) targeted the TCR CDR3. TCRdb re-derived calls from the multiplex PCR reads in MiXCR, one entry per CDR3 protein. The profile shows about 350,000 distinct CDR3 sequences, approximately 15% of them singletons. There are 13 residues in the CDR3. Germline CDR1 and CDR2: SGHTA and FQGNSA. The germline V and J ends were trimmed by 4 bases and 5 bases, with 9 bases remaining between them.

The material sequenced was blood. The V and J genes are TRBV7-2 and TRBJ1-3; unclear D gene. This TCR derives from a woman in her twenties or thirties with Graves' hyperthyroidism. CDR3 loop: CASSWTERNTIYF. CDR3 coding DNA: TGTGCCAGCAGCTGGACGGAGAGAAACACCATATATTTT.